Listed here are 27 T cell receptor beta chains from one sample, sequenced in a study of control samples from healthy donors and cancer patients. Generated by immunoSEQ multiplex PCR, the TCRdb table keeps only in-frame clones and is missing some. Among approximately 230,000 clones listed, more than 65% were seen once. The sequenced sample was PBMCs. The receptors were gathered from a woman aged 55-69 years with lung cancer.

The chain is built from TRBV6-6 and TRBJ2-1; 7 nucleotides match TRBD1. Germline lookup yields CDR1 MNHNY and CDR2 SVGAGI (reference sequence). V shed 10 bases, J shed 6 bases, and the junction held 9 bases outside the gene matches. This CDR3 has 13 amino acids. This CDR3 reads CATTSTGVNEQFF. In DNA, the CDR3 is TGTGCCACCACCAGCACAGGGGTCAATGAGCAGTTCTTC.

The gene calls are TRBV28 and TRBJ1-3, with TRBD1 as a possible D gene (6 bases). The CDR3 consists of 15 residues. The V and J ends lost 8 bases and 1 base respectively, with 15 bases between them. From germline, CDR1 is MDHEN and CDR2 SYDVKM. The chain's CDR3 is CASGGGALSGNTIYF. In nucleotides, the CDR3 is TGTGCCAGCGGCGGGGGGGCCCTATCTGGAAACACCATATATTTT.

This chain links TRBV5-1 with TRBJ2-6; D gene unclear. Germline V gene sequence: CDR1 SGHRS, CDR2 YFSETQ. Trimming took off 5 bases at V and 0 bases at J, with 9 bases between the two ends. The CDR3 has 15 residues. Here the CDR3 reads CASRTVYSGANVLTF. The CDR3 DNA reads as TGCGCCAGCAGGACGGTATACTCTGGGGCCAACGTCCTGACTTTC.

This clone has only a few counts. This rearrangement joins TRBV28 to TRBJ2-7, with TRBD1 matching 8 bases. CDR3 length: 16 amino acids. CDR1 and CDR2 from the germline V gene are MDHEN and SYDVKM. V lost 3 bases to trimming and J lost 5 bases; unmatched junction nucleotides: 12. CDR3 bases: TGTGCCAGCAGTTTCCTTTCCGGGGACAGGCGCGACGAGCAGTACTTC. This encodes CASSFLSGDRRDEQYF.

The CDR3: CASSYSGEKSYEQYF. The CDR3 nucleotides are TGTGCCAGTAGTTATAGCGGGGAGAAGAGCTACGAGCAGTACTTC. The chain employs TRBV19 and TRBJ2-7; 8 bases fit TRBD2. The germline CDR1 and CDR2 sequences are LNHDA and SQIVND (reference sequence). CDR3 length: 15 amino acids. Trimming took 5 bases from V and 3 from J; bases not matched to a gene: 9.

The CDR3 DNA reads TGTGCCAGCTCGGGGACAGGGATGTTTTCAGAGACCCAGTACTTC. Translation gives CASSGTGMFSETQYF. The V gene is TRBV5-4, the J gene TRBJ2-5, with TRBD1 matching 9 bases. Per germline, CDR1 SGHNT and CDR2 YYREEE (reference sequence). Trimming removed 7 bases from V and 4 bases from J; junction bases left unmatched: 11. The CDR3 is made up of 15 amino acids. Complete variable domain (other parts from reference TRBV5-4 and TRBJ2-5): ETGVTQSPTHLIKTRGQQVTLRCSSQSGHNTVSWYQQALGQGPQFIFQYYREEENGRGNFPPRFSGLQFPNYSSELNVNALELDDSALYLCASSGTGMFSETQYFGPGTRLLVL.

The rearrangement links TRBV6-5 to TRBJ1-5, with a possible D match to TRBD1 (5 bases). Trimming removed 6 bases at V and 1 base at J, with 10 bases between. The CDR3 has 14 residues. CDR1 and CDR2 from the germline V gene are MNHEY and SVGAGI. The CDR3 DNA is TGTGCCAGCAGCAGAGGGGCGAGCAATCAGCCCCAGCATTTT. This gives the protein CASSRGASNQPQHF.

This clone was picked up one time. The chain joins TRBV9 to TRBJ1-1, with a possible D match to TRBD1 (5 bases). CDR1 SGDLS and CDR2 YYNGEE come from the germline V gene. V lost 3 bases and J lost 4, with 19 bases in between. This CDR3 spans 16 amino acids. CDR3 sequence reads: CASSAAVGGLFTEAFF. DNA of the CDR3: TGTGCCAGCAGCGCCGCGGTCGGGGGTCTCTTCACTGAAGCTTTCTTT.

V is TRBV19 and J is TRBJ2-2, with TRBD2 identical over 9 bases. The germline V gene has CDR1 LNHDA and CDR2 SQIVND (reference sequence). V shed 5 bases, J shed 6 bases, and the junction held 7 bases outside the gene matches. The CDR3 spans 15 residues. The CDR3 DNA follows: TGTGCCAGTAGTGGTGGCGGGGGGGCCGCCGGGGAGCTGTTTTTT. Protein product: CASSGGGGAAGELFF.

Only one count was recorded for this clone. V is TRBV19 and J is TRBJ2-1; no firm D call. Germline V gene data show CDR1 as LNHDA and CDR2 as SQIVND (reference sequence). This CDR3 is 16 amino acids long. V was pared by 1 base and J by 0 bases, with 10 bases between. CDR3 sequence reads: CASSIGAVGSYNEQFF. The CDR3 nucleotides read TGTGCCAGTAGTATAGGGGCGGTGGGCTCCTACAATGAGCAGTTCTTC.

The chain combines TRBV19 with TRBJ1-2, with 9 bases matching TRBD1. CDR1 and CDR2 from the germline V gene are LNHDA and SQIVND (reference sequence). V lost 5 bases to trimming and J lost 2 bases; unmatched junction nucleotides: 15. This CDR3 is 18 amino acids long. The CDR3 here is CASSLRGTGPLTNYGYTF. CDR3 DNA: TGTGCCAGTAGTCTCCGGGGGACAGGGCCTCTAACCAACTATGGCTACACCTTC. The complete variable domain, with remaining parts taken from reference TRBV19 and TRBJ1-2, reads DGGITQSPKYLFRKEGQNVTLSCEQNLNHDAMYWYRQDPGQGLRLIYYSQIVNDFQKGDIAEGYSVSREKKESFPLTVTSAQKNPTAFYLCASSLRGTGPLTNYGYTFGSGTRLTVV.

This sequence joins TRBV5-1 and TRBJ2-7, with 8 bases identical to TRBD1. Per germline, CDR1 SGHRS and CDR2 YFSETQ. The CDR3 extends over 18 amino acids. V shed 4 bases and J 1 base; nucleotides not matched to a gene: 16. CDR3: CASSQGPPRTGLSYEQYF. The CDR3 DNA is TGCGCCAGCAGCCAGGGACCCCCCCGGACAGGGTTATCCTACGAGCAGTACTTC.

The chain recombines TRBV6-5 with TRBJ1-5; D possibly corresponds to TRBD1 (5 bases). V was pared by 8 bases and J by 5 bases, with 16 bases between. The CDR3 extends over 14 amino acids. Germline-derived CDR1 and CDR2 are MNHEY and SVGAGI. CDR3 sequence (DNA): TGTGCCAGCCGCGGAAACTGGGGGGATCAGCCCCAGCATTTT. This gives the protein CASRGNWGDQPQHF.

This clone was detected only once. V usage is TRBV5-1 and J usage is TRBJ2-1, with D perhaps TRBD1 or TRBD2 (5 bases each). This CDR3 spans 14 amino acids. Germline CDR1 SGHRS, CDR2 YFSETQ. V was clipped by 4 bases and J by 8 bases, with 16 bases between them. The CDR3 region is CASSPSRGDDEQFF. CDR3 DNA: TGCGCCAGCAGCCCCTCTAGGGGAGATGATGAGCAGTTCTTC.

The sample holds a few counts of this clone. The chain links TRBV2 to TRBJ2-7; 15 bases agree with TRBD2. The CDR3 is 14 residues long. The V segment lost 8 bases and the J segment 6 bases; nucleotides outside the gene matches: 5. The germline V gene has CDR1 SNHLY and CDR2 FYNNEI. CDR3 nucleotide sequence: TGTGCCAGCTGGGAGGGACTAGCGGGAGGCGAGCAGTACTTC. Its translation is CASWEGLAGGEQYF.

This chain joins TRBV5-1 and TRBJ1-1; TRBD1 might be the D (5 bases). From germline, CDR1 is SGHRS and CDR2 YFSETQ. V was shortened by 0 bases and J by 10 bases, with 13 bases between the two germline ends. The CDR3 runs 13 residues. CDR3 residues: CASSLVMQGAAFF. The CDR3 region has the DNA TGCGCCAGCAGCTTGGTAATGCAGGGAGCAGCTTTCTTT.

V gene TRBV21-1 combines with J gene TRBJ2-5; the table's D call of TRBD2 was not tested on the DNA. TRBV21-1 constitutes a pseudogene. The CDR3 is made up of 17 amino acids. CDR3 sequence reads: CASSTRLAGGAWGTQYF. CDR3 sequence (DNA): TGTGCCAGCAGCACCCGACTAGCGGGGGGTGCTTGGGGGACCCAGTACTTC.

The gene calls are TRBV7-2 and TRBJ1-6, with 8 bases that match TRBD1. The CDR3 runs to 17 residues. CDR1 SGHTA and CDR2 FQGNSA come from the germline V gene. V lost 5 bases and J lost 3; bases outside the gene matches: 9. The CDR3 here is CASSRPGRGLYNSPLHF. In nucleotides, the CDR3 is TGTGCCAGCAGCCGGCCCGGCAGGGGGCTCTATAATTCACCCCTCCACTTT.

This clone has more than one count but fewer than ten. The chain couples TRBV5-6 to TRBJ2-3; 7 nucleotides match TRBD1. In germline, CDR1 is SGHDT, CDR2 YYEEEE. The V segment lost 4 bases and the J segment 3 bases; nucleotides outside the gene matches: 2. The CDR3 runs 13 residues. CDR3 nucleotides: TGTGCCAGCAGCCGGGACAGAACAGATACGCAGTATTTT. Residues: CASSRDRTDTQYF.

The sample holds a few counts of this clone. This chain joins TRBV3-1 (or the pseudogene TRBV3-2) and TRBJ2-2; D perhaps matches TRBD2 (5 bases). From germline, CDR1 is LGHDT and CDR2 YNNKEL (reference sequence). Trimming cost V 4 bases and J 0 bases, with 12 bases left between them. This CDR3 has 16 residues. The CDR3 DNA sequence: TGTGCCAGCAGCCGCTCTGTCGGGGCGAACACCGGGGAGCTGTTTTTT. It codes for CASSRSVGANTGELFF.

This clone was seen just once. The rearrangement joins TRBV30 to TRBJ2-1, with D possibly being TRBD2 (5 bases). CDR3 size: 13 residues. Between the trimmed V and J ends, which lost 3 bases and 9 bases, there was a span of 15 bases. Germline lookup yields CDR1 GTSNPN and CDR2 SVGIG (reference sequence). The CDR3 coding sequence is TGTGCCTGGAGGTCCCGGGGTTACGGTGAGCAGTTCTTC. Translation: CAWRSRGYGEQFF.

This clone was detected only a few times. V and J are TRBV4-2 and TRBJ1-2; TRBD1 agrees at 10 bases. The trim removed 0 bases at V and 3 bases at J, leaving 1 base unmatched. Germline lookup yields CDR1 LGHNA and CDR2 YNFKEQ. CDR3 length equals 15 residues. CDR3 in DNA: TGTGCCAGCAGCCAAGAAGGACAGGGGGACTATGGCTACACCTTC. This encodes CASSQEGQGDYGYTF.

This clone qualifies as medium-sized. CDR3 protein: CASSLAVSTYSGNTIYF. For the CDR3, the DNA is TGTGCCAGCAGCTTGGCAGTCAGCACCTACTCTGGAAACACCATATATTTT. The chain carries TRBV5-5 and TRBJ1-3; D is unresolved. The germline V and J ends were trimmed by 0 bases and 0 bases, with 13 bases remaining between them. The CDR3 sequence is 17 residues long. Germline values: CDR1 SGHKS, CDR2 YYEKEE (reference sequence).

This chain connects TRBV10-1 to TRBJ2-3; D could derive from TRBD1 or TRBD2 (5 bases each). Germline V CDR1 and CDR2: WNHNN, SYGVQD (reference sequence). V was shortened by 2 bases and J by 2 bases, with 8 bases between the two germline ends. This CDR3 has 14 residues. CDR3 region: CASSEQGVTDTQYF. In nucleotides, the CDR3 is TGCGCCAGCAGTGAGCAGGGAGTCACAGATACGCAGTATTTT.

This chain joins TRBV30 and TRBJ2-2, with D perhaps matching TRBD1 or TRBD2 (5 bases each). The V gene lost 5 bases and the J gene lost 7 bases, with 20 bases spanning the gap. The CDR3 runs to 15 residues. The germline V gene encodes CDR1 GTSNPN and CDR2 SVGIG (reference sequence). The CDR3 region is CAWGHPGTFGGELFF. The CDR3 nucleotides are TGTGCCTGGGGTCACCCCGGGACCTTCGGCGGGGAGCTGTTTTTT.

The chain is built from TRBV6-5 and TRBJ2-5; D is uncertain. Germline V gene sequence: CDR1 MNHEY, CDR2 SVGAGI. CDR3 length: 12 residues. V shed 7 bases and J shed 5 bases, with 11 bases lying between them. The CDR3 DNA reads TGTGCCAGCACAGCACACGGGGAGACCCAGTACTTC. This gives the protein CASTAHGETQYF.

This clone was counted once. The rearrangement links TRBV6-5 to TRBJ1-5; 10 bases are shared with TRBD1. V lost 8 bases, J lost 6 bases, and 7 bases stayed unmatched. Germline lookup yields CDR1 MNHEY and CDR2 SVGAGI. The CDR3 runs 14 residues. The CDR3 loop is CASYGTGASQPQHF. In DNA form, the CDR3 reads TGTGCCAGCTATGGGACAGGGGCTAGTCAGCCCCAGCATTTT.